The clone carrying this T cell receptor (beta chain) has only a few counts. Its specificity is unknown. CDR3 size: 13 residues. The V and J ends lost 5 bases and 7 bases, in that order; junction bases with no gene match: 6. Germline V CDR1 and CDR2: MNHEY, SMNVEV (reference sequence). Through a sample-barcoded 5' primer and a J-beta primer mix, a second PCR was run for roughly 6 to 12 cycles. MiXCR, run by TCRdb on the 5' RACE reads, gives a single entry per CDR3 protein. The profile shows hundreds of thousands of distinct CDR3 sequences, around 21% of them singletons. Each donor gave 9.5 to 10 milliliters of peripheral blood. The data were obtained in a study of blood T cells in healthy people across ages. Notes on the study in general: With naive T cell percentage, TCR beta diversity showed a strong correlation.

Sequenced material: blood. The V and J genes are TRBV27 and TRBJ2-7, with 9 bases lining up with TRBD1. The clonotype was recovered from a man in his 70s in good health. In DNA form, the CDR3 reads TGTGCCAGCAGTGGGACAGGGTATTGGGAGCAGTACTTC. Protein: CASSGTGYWEQYF.